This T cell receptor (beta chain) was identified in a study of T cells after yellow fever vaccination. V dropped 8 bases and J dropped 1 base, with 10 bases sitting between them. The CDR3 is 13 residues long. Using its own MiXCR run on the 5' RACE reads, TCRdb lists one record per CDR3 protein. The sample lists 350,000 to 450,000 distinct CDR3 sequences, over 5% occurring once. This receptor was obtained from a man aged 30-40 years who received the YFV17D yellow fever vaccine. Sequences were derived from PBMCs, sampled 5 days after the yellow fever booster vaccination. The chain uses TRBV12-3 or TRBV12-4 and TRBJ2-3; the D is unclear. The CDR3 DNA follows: TGTGCCAGCCGAAGGTCTGGCACAGATACGCAGTATTTT. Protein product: CASRRSGTDTQYF.